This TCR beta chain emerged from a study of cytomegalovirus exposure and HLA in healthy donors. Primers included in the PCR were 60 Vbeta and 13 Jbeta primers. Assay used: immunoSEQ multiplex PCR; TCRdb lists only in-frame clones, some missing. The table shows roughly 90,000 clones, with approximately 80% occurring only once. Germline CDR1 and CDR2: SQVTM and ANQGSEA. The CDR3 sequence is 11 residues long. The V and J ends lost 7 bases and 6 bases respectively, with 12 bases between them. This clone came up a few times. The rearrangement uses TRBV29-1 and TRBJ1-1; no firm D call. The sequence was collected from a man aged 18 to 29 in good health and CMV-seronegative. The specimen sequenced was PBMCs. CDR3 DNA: TGCAGCGCCGCCTTGAGGGCTGAAGCTTTCTTT. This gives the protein CSAALRAEAFF.